The rows below give T cell receptor beta chains drawn from one sample of a study of T cell responses to AZD1222 COVID-19 vaccine. The data were produced by immunoSEQ multiplex PCR, yet TCRdb's version contains in-frame clones alone and is incomplete. This table holds 50,000 or so clones, roughly three quarters found once. The source was peripheral blood, collected 28 days after the second AZD1222 dose. These receptors were obtained from an adult who received the AZD1222 COVID-19 vaccine. Each CDR3 is given with its conserved first and last residue. The order of the fields is V gene, clone size, D gene, J gene, CDR3 DNA, CDR3 protein. A D gene is named only where the DNA matches it firmly. Size tells how often a clone was seen (once, few, many) or the class of an expanded clone, and some rows leave it out.

V: TRBV24-1; size: -; D: -; J: TRBJ1-2; DNA: TGTGCCACCAGTGATTTGGTGGGTGGCTACACCTTC; CDR3: CATSDLVGGYTF
V: TRBV7-9; size: -; D: -; J: TRBJ1-6; DNA: TGTGCCAGCAGACCAGTGGGTAATTCACCCCTCCACTTT; CDR3: CASRPVGNSPLHF
V: TRBV6-1; size: -; D: TRBD2; J: TRBJ2-7; DNA: TGTGCCAGCAGTGAAGAGCGAACTAGCGGGAGCCCCTACGAGCAGTACTTC; CDR3: CASSEERTSGSPYEQYF
V: TRBV6-5; size: -; D: -; J: TRBJ1-6; DNA: TGTGCCAGCCAGAGGACCTATAATTCACCCCTCCACTTT; CDR3: CASQRTYNSPLHF
V: TRBV6-2/TRBV6-3; size: -; D: -; J: TRBJ2-7; DNA: TGTGCCAGCAGTCAACCCCCTAGTAAGCAGTACTTC; CDR3: CASSQPPSKQYF
V: TRBV20-1; size: -; D: TRBD1; J: TRBJ2-7; DNA: TGCAGTGCTAGTCGAATTCGGGGGACCGGGACAGGGGTAGGCTACGAGCAGTACTTC; CDR3: CSASRIRGTGTGVGYEQYF
V: TRBV5-1; size: -; D: TRBD1; J: TRBJ1-1; DNA: TGCGCCAGCAGCCGGGACAGGGGGCGAGCTTTCTTT; CDR3: CASSRDRGRAFF
V: TRBV7-6; size: once; D: -; J: TRBJ2-5; DNA: TGTGCCAGCAGCTCCCCGATACAGGGTATGGAGACCCAGTACTTC; CDR3: CASSSPIQGMETQYF
V: TRBV6-5; size: -; D: TRBD1; J: TRBJ1-2; DNA: TGTGCCAGTATCCCGGGACAGGGGGCGTGGGGCTACACCTTC; CDR3: CASIPGQGAWGYTF
V: TRBV15; size: once; D: -; J: TRBJ2-3; DNA: TGTGCCACCAGCAGAAGGACAGATACGCAGTATTTT; CDR3: CATSRRTDTQYF
V: TRBV19; size: -; D: -; J: TRBJ1-1; DNA: TGTGCCAGTAGTTTGCACAGAGAGAACACTGAAGCTTTCTTT; CDR3: CASSLHRENTEAFF
V: TRBV6-2/TRBV6-3; size: -; D: -; J: TRBJ1-6; DNA: TGTGCCAGCAGACCTCACCGCACGGACCCCTATAATTCACCCCTCCACTTT; CDR3: CASRPHRTDPYNSPLHF
V: TRBV6-2/TRBV6-3; size: -; D: -; J: TRBJ2-1; DNA: TGTGCCAGCAGTTCAGGCGGAGACAATGAGCAGTTCTTC; CDR3: CASSSGGDNEQFF
V: TRBV11-2; size: -; D: TRBD1; J: TRBJ1-1; DNA: TGTGCCAGCAGCGTCGCAGGGGGTTACACTGAAGCTTTCTTT; CDR3: CASSVAGGYTEAFF
V: TRBV6-6; size: -; D: -; J: TRBJ2-1; DNA: TGTGCCAGCAGCCCGGACACATACAATGAGCAGTTCTTC; CDR3: CASSPDTYNEQFF
V: TRBV20-1; size: -; D: -; J: TRBJ1-6; DNA: TGCAGTGCTAGTTACAGGGAGTCGTCACCCCTCCACTTT; CDR3: CSASYRESSPLHF
V: TRBV3-1/TRBV3-2; size: -; D: -; J: TRBJ2-5; DNA: TGTGCCAGCAGCCAAGGGACGGTACAAGAGACCCAGTACTTC; CDR3: CASSQGTVQETQYF
V: TRBV27; size: -; D: -; J: TRBJ2-2; DNA: TGTGCCAGCAGTTTATACACCGGGGAGCTGTTTTTT; CDR3: CASSLYTGELFF
V: TRBV25-1; size: -; D: TRBD1; J: TRBJ1-1; DNA: TGTGCCAGCAGAGGACAGGGGGCAGGGAACACTGAAGCTTTCTTT; CDR3: CASRGQGAGNTEAFF
V: TRBV29-1; size: -; D: -; J: TRBJ1-1; DNA: TGCAGCGTTGGGGACAACCGGAACACTGAAGCTTTCTTT; CDR3: CSVGDNRNTEAFF
V: TRBV30; size: -; D: -; J: TRBJ1-1; DNA: TGTGCCTGGAGTGTAGGGGACGGTGCTTTCTTT; CDR3: CAWSVGDGAFF
V: TRBV19; size: -; D: TRBD2; J: TRBJ2-1; DNA: TGTGCCAGTAGTATTAGCGGGGGGGCCCGTGGTAATGAGCAGTTCTTC; CDR3: CASSISGGARGNEQFF
V: TRBV2; size: -; D: TRBD1; J: TRBJ2-5; DNA: TGTGCCAGCACCGTACACAGGGGCCAAGAGACCCAGTACTTC; CDR3: CASTVHRGQETQYF
V: TRBV12-3/TRBV12-4; size: -; D: -; J: TRBJ2-7; DNA: TGTGCCAGCAGCCAATGGGGGTCCTACGAGCAGTACTTC; CDR3: CASSQWGSYEQYF
V: TRBV6-5; size: -; D: -; J: TRBJ1-4; DNA: TGTGCCAGCAGCCCAGGGGTGGCAACTAATGAAAAACTGTTTTTT; CDR3: CASSPGVATNEKLFF
V: TRBV7-8; size: -; D: TRBD2; J: TRBJ2-3; DNA: TGTGCCAGCAGCGCCACTAGCGGGTGGGCAGATACGCAGTATTTT; CDR3: CASSATSGWADTQYF
V: TRBV28; size: -; D: -; J: TRBJ2-5; DNA: TGTGCCAGCAGCAAACCTCGGGACTTTCAAGAGACCCAGTACTTC; CDR3: CASSKPRDFQETQYF
V: TRBV7-2; size: -; D: -; J: TRBJ1-2; DNA: TGTGCCAGCAGCTTAGCAAGGGGGACGGAAGGAGATGGCTACACCTTC; CDR3: CASSLARGTEGDGYTF
V: TRBV2; size: -; D: TRBD2; J: TRBJ2-1; DNA: TGTGCCAGCACCGCAGAGCGGGGGGGCGGGAATGAGCAGTTCTTC; CDR3: CASTAERGGGNEQFF
V: TRBV5-5; size: -; D: -; J: TRBJ1-2; DNA: TGTGCCAGCAGCTTGGGGACTCCTGGCTACACCTTC; CDR3: CASSLGTPGYTF
V: TRBV7-3; size: -; D: -; J: TRBJ2-3; DNA: TGTGCCAGCAGCAAGGACGTCACTAGCACAGATACGCAGTATTTT; CDR3: CASSKDVTSTDTQYF
V: TRBV6-6; size: -; D: -; J: TRBJ2-3; DNA: TGTGCCAGCAGTTACGATCGGGGAGGAGGCACAGATACGCAGTATTTT; CDR3: CASSYDRGGGTDTQYF
V: TRBV5-7; size: -; D: TRBD1; J: TRBJ1-2; DNA: TGTGCCAGCGGTACGACAGGGGAACTAAACTATGGCTACACCTTC; CDR3: CASGTTGELNYGYTF
V: TRBV10-1; size: few; D: -; J: TRBJ2-3; DNA: TGCGCCAGCAGGCCACTGAATAGCACAGATACGCAGTATTTT; CDR3: CASRPLNSTDTQYF
V: TRBV28; size: few; D: -; J: TRBJ1-3; DNA: TGTGCCAGCACCACCCCCGGAGGGCCTGGAAACACCATATATTTT; CDR3: CASTTPGGPGNTIYF
V: TRBV11-2; size: -; D: -; J: TRBJ2-1; DNA: TGTGCGAGCAAAGGGGGGGGATCCTACAATGAGCAGTTCTTC; CDR3: CASKGGGSYNEQFF
V: TRBV12-3/TRBV12-4; size: -; D: -; J: TRBJ1-4; DNA: TGTGCCAGCAGTTCCCCGAATGAAAAACTGTTTTTT; CDR3: CASSSPNEKLFF
V: TRBV3-1/TRBV3-2; size: -; D: -; J: TRBJ1-1; DNA: TGTGCCAGCAGCCAAGATCGGGGGCGGGGCCTCACTGAAGCTTTCTTT; CDR3: CASSQDRGRGLTEAFF
V: TRBV27; size: -; D: TRBD1; J: TRBJ2-2; DNA: TGTGCCAGCAGTTTATACCCAGGGGGGAACACCGGGGAGCTGTTTTTT; CDR3: CASSLYPGGNTGELFF
V: TRBV3-1/TRBV3-2; size: -; D: -; J: TRBJ2-1; DNA: TGTGCCAGCAGCCAAACAGGGTTCAATGAGCAGTTCTTC; CDR3: CASSQTGFNEQFF
V: TRBV19; size: -; D: -; J: TRBJ2-3; DNA: TGTGCCAGTAGTAGTTCACAGGGTTTGGGAGATACGCAGTATTTT; CDR3: CASSSSQGLGDTQYF